This TCR beta chain is from a study of blood T cell repertoires in COVID-19. Background on the study: In each case, the material was cDNA or gDNA derived from T cells, B-cell-depleted T cells, or PBMCs.

Authors' analysis steps: Reference gene primer amplification yielded estimated nucleated cell counts. This table comes from immunoSEQ multiplex PCR, and its TCRdb copy is limited to in-frame clones, with some not included. V and J calls and clone size come straight from that table; D and trimming were deduced from the DNA. Among about 220,000 clones listed, 88% were seen once. Participants were aged roughly 18 to 89 years from approximately 23 US areas. Recovered status in Cohort 3 required two negative PCRs, clearance, or symptom resolution. This CDR3 spans 15 amino acids. Looked up from germline, CDR1 is SGHTA and CDR2 is FQGTGA. V shed 2 bases, J shed 9 bases, and the junction held 7 bases outside the gene matches. This clone showed up just once.

The TCR was taken from a woman younger than 45 who had recovered from COVID-19. Specimen: PBMCs or T cells enriched from blood (not recorded which). This chain links TRBV7-3 with TRBJ2-1, with 10 bases matching TRBD1. Here the CDR3 DNA reads TGTGCCAGCAGCTTAGGGACAGGGGTTGCCAGTGAGCAGTTCTTC. It encodes CASSLGTGVASEQFF.